The rows below give T cell receptor beta chains drawn from one sample of a study of blood T cell repertoires in COVID-19. Assay: immunoSEQ multiplex PCR; the TCRdb copy retains only in-frame clones and omits some. The table records tens of thousands of clones, about three quarters of them present only once. Sequencing was performed on peripheral blood. The receptors were gathered from a woman aged 80 or older with active or convalescent COVID-19. Each CDR3 is given with its conserved first and last residue. The D gene is left open where the match is weak.

CASSQDIRDRGTEAFF,TRBD1,TRBV4-3
CATSTAQGAGELFF,TRBD1,TRBV15
CASSQDLGGAITEAFF,.,TRBV14
CASAQGNSNQPQHF,.,TRBV27
CASSFERTGNEKLFF,TRBD1,TRBV6-5
CASSRDRGTGELFF,TRBD1,TRBV2
CASSGGQGTLYSPLHF,TRBD1,TRBV6-1
CASGSGDVTGELFF,.,TRBV12-5
CASSLQGGALHF,.,TRBV12-3/TRBV12-4
CASSFLEETQYF,.,TRBV12-3/TRBV12-4
CASSPVAAHQPQHF,.,TRBV27
CASSEALSQPQHF,.,TRBV6-1
CATSDLGQSTPALQFF,.,TRBV24-1
CASSLGGVKTQYF,.,TRBV7-2
CASSDQSSGAQYF,.,TRBV5-4
CASSRTGAIFTDTQYF,TRBD1,TRBV10-2
CASSIPVAKNIQYF,.,TRBV19
CASSLQGVDTF,TRBD1,TRBV3-1/TRBV3-2
CASGRLTHETQYF,.,TRBV3-1/TRBV3-2
CASSQDLGASNQPQHF,.,TRBV4-3
CASSYSGTGAGSPLHF,TRBD1,TRBV6-6
CATAGGGIQETQYF,.,TRBV5-4
CASSRTGGTGELFF,TRBD1,TRBV7-3
CASSPPSGTGRNIQYF,TRBD1,TRBV7-9
CASRTQTGPGYTF,.,TRBV6-5
CASSFPKPPYEQYF,.,TRBV5-6
CASRLSGGLKNEQFF,.,TRBV12-2
CASSSTRGELTYEQYF,.,TRBV6-5